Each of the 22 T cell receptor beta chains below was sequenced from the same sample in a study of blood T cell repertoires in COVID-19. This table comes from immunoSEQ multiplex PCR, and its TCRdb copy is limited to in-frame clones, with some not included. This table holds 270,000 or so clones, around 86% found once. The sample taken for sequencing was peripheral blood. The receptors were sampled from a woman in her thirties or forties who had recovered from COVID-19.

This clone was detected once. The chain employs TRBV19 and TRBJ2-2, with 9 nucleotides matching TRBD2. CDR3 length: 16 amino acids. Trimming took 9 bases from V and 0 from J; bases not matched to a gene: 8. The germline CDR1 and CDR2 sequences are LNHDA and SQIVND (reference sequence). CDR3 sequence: CARPSGGRANTGELFF. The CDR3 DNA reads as TGTGCCAGACCCAGCGGCGGGAGGGCGAACACCGGGGAGCTGTTTTTT.

CDR3 sequence reads: CASSPGQGPYLYGYTF. The CDR3 region has the DNA TGTGCCAGCAGCCCGGGACAGGGGCCCTATCTTTATGGCTACACCTTC. V and J are TRBV25-1 and TRBJ1-2; 10 bases fit TRBD1. This CDR3 is built from 16 residues. V lost 6 bases and J lost 5; bases outside the gene matches: 12. Germline V lookup: CDR1 MGHDK, CDR2 SYGVNS.

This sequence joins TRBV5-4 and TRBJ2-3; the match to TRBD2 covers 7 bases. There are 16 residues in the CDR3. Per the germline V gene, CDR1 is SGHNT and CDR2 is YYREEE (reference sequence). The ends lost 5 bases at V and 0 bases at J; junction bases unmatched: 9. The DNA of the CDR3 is TGTGCCAGCAGTTTTGTAGCGGGTTCTAGCACAGATACGCAGTATTTT. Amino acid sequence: CASSFVAGSSTDTQYF.

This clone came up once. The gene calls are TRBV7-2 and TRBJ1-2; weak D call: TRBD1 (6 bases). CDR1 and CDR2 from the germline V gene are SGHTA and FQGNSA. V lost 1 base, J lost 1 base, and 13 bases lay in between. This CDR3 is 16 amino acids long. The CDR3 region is CASSLVRGPNNYGYTF. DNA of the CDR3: TGTGCCAGCAGCTTAGTCAGGGGTCCCAATAACTATGGCTACACCTTC.

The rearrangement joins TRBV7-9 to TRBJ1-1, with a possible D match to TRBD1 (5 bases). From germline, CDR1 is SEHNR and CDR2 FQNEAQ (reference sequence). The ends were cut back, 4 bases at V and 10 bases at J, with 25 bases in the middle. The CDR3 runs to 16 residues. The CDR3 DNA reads TGTGCCAGCAGCTCCCCAGGGCATCGGGACTTCATAGTAGCTTTCTTT. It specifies CASSSPGHRDFIVAFF.

The CDR3 DNA reads TGTGCCAGACTTAACAGGGGCGCAACTAATGAAAAACTGTTTTTT. It codes for CARLNRGATNEKLFF. V gene TRBV25-1 combines with J gene TRBJ1-4, with 7 bases fitting TRBD1. The germline gives CDR1 MGHDK, CDR2 SYGVNS. Trimming removed 9 bases from V and 0 bases from J; junction bases left unmatched: 7. The CDR3 is 15 amino acids.

The CDR3 region has the DNA TGTGCCACCAGCAGAGCGAGACAGGGAACCTACGAGCAGTACTTC. Translated: CATSRARQGTYEQYF. The rearrangement joins TRBV15 to TRBJ2-7, with 7 bases identical to TRBD1. Germline trimming cut 1 base from V and 2 bases from J; bases unmatched to any gene: 5. The V gene's germline CDR1 is LNHNV and CDR2 YYDKDF (reference sequence). This CDR3 has 15 amino acids. Drawing the rest from reference TRBV15 and TRBJ2-7, the complete variable domain is DAMVIQNPRYQVTQFGKPVTLSCSQTLNHNVMYWYQQKSSQAPKLLFHYYDKDFNNEADTPDNFQSRRPNTSFCFLDIRSPGLGDTAMYLCATSRARQGTYEQYFGPGTRLTVT.

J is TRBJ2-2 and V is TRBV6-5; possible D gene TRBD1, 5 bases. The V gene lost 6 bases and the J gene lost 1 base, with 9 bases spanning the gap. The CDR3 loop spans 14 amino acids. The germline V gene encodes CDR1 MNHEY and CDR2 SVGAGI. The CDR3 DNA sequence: TGTGCCAGCAGCTTCGGACAGAACACCGGGGAGCTGTTTTTT. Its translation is CASSFGQNTGELFF.

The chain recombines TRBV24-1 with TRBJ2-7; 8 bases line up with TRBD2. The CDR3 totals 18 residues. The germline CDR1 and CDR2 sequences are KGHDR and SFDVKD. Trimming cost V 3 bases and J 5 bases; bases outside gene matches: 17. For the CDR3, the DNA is TGTGCCACCAGTGATGTGCGCCCATCAGCGGGAGAAACCCACGAGCAGTACTTC. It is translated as CATSDVRPSAGETHEQYF.

CDR3 residues: CESIDPARGSYEQYF. The CDR3 DNA reads TGTGAATCGATTGACCCAGCCAGGGGGTCCTACGAGCAGTACTTC. This chain links TRBV14 with TRBJ2-7; 7 bases match TRBD1. The CDR3 is 15 residues long. CDR1 and CDR2 (germline): SGHDN, FVKESK.

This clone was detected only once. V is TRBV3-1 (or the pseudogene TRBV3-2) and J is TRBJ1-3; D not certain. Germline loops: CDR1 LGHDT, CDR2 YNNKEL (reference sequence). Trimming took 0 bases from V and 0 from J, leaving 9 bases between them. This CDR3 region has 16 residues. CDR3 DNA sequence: TGTGCCAGCAGCCAAGATCGGAGCTCCTCTGGAAACACCATATATTTT. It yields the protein CASSQDRSSSGNTIYF.

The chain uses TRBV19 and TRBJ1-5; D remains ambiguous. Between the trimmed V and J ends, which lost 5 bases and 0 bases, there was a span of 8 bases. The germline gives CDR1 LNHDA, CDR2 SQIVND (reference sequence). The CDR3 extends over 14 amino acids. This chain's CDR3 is CASSLGLSNQPQHF. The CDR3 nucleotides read TGTGCCAGTAGTCTCGGACTTAGCAATCAGCCCCAGCATTTT.

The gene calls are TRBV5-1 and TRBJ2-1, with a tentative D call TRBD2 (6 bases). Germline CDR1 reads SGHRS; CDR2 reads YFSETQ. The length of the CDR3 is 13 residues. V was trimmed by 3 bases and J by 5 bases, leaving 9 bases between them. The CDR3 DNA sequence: TGCGCCAGCAGCTCCGTAGCGGACAATGAGCAGTTCTTC. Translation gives CASSSVADNEQFF. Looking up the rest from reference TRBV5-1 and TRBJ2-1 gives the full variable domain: KAGVTQTPRYLIKTRGQQVTLSCSPISGHRSVSWYQQTPGQGLQFLFEYFSETQRNKGNFPGRFSGRQFSNSRSEMNVSTLELGDSALYLCASSSVADNEQFFGPGTRLTVL.

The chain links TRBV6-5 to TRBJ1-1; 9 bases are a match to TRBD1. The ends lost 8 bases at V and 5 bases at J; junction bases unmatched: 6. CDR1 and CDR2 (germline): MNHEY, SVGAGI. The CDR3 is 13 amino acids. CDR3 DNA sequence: TGTGCCAGCCGGGACAGGGTGTGGACTGAAGCTTTCTTT. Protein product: CASRDRVWTEAFF.

The CDR3 spells CSVAKAGNTEAFF. The CDR3 DNA reads as TGCAGCGTTGCCAAAGCGGGGAACACTGAAGCTTTCTTT. The J gene is TRBJ1-1, the V gene TRBV29-1, with D hard to call. Trimming shortened V by 4 bases and J by 1 base, and 10 bases separated the two germline ends. The CDR3 loop spans 13 amino acids. The germline V gene has CDR1 SQVTM and CDR2 ANQGSEA.

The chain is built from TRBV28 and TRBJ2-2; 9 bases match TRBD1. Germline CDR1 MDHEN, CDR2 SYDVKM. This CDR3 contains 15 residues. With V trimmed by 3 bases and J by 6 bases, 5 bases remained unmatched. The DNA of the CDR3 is TGTGCCAGCAGTTTGCGGACAGGGGAGGCCGGGGAGCTGTTTTTT. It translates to CASSLRTGEAGELFF.

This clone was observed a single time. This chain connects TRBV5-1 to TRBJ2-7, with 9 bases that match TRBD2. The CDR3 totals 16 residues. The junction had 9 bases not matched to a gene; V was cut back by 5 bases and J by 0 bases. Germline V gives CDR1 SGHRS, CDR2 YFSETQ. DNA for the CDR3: TGCGCCAGCAGAATGAACCTAGCGGGGAGCTCCTACGAGCAGTACTTC. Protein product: CASRMNLAGSSYEQYF.

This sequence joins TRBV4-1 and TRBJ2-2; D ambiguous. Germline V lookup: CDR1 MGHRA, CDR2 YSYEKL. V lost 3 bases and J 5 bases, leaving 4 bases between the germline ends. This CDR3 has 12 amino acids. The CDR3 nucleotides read TGCGCCAGCAGCCATTTAACCGGGGAGCTGTTTTTT. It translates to CASSHLTGELFF.

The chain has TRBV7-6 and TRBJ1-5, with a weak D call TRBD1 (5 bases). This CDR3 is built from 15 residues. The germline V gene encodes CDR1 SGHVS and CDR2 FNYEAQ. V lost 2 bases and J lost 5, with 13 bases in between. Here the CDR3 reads CASSLIGGLDQPQHF. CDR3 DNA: TGTGCCAGCAGCTTAATTGGGGGGTTGGATCAGCCCCAGCATTTT.

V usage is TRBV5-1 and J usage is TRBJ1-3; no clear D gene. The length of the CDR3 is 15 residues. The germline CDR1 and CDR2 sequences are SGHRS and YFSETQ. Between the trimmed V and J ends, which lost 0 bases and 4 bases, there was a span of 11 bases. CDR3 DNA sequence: TGCGCCAGCAGCTTGGATTCGACTGGCGGAAACACCATATATTTT. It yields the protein CASSLDSTGGNTIYF.

CDR3 DNA sequence: TGTGCCACCAGCAGGAGTTTTGCAGGGAACACTGAAGCTTTCTTT. Encoded protein: CATSRSFAGNTEAFF. The chain recombines TRBV15 with TRBJ1-1, with D unresolved. Germline lookup yields CDR1 LNHNV and CDR2 YYDKDF (reference sequence). V was clipped by 3 bases and J by 1 base, with 12 bases between them. The CDR3 covers 15 residues.

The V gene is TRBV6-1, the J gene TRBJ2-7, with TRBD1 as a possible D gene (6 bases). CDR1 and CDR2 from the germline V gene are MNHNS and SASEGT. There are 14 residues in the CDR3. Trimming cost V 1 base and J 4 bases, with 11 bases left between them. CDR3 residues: CASSEGTEDYEQYF. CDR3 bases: TGTGCCAGCAGTGAAGGGACAGAAGATTACGAGCAGTACTTC.